The clone carrying this T cell receptor (beta chain) turned up a few times. Measured with immunoSEQ multiplex PCR; TCRdb has only the in-frame clones, and not every one. The repertoire holds approximately 400,000 clones, with around 89% as singletons. The data derive from a study of blood T cell repertoires in COVID-19. The source of this sequence is a woman younger than 35 who had recovered from COVID-19. Source material: PBMCs or T cells enriched from blood (not recorded which).

The CDR3 spells CASMMQSGEQFF. The CDR3 DNA reads as TGTGCCAGCATGATGCAAAGCGGCGAGCAGTTCTTC. The rearrangement uses TRBV7-9 and TRBJ2-1, with D perhaps TRBD2 (5 bases). This CDR3 region has 12 residues. CDR1 and CDR2 from the germline V gene are SEHNR and FQNEAQ (reference sequence). Trimming removed 7 bases at V and 10 bases at J, with 14 bases between.